The 15 T cell receptor beta chains below come from one sample, sequenced in a study of blood T cell repertoires in COVID-19. The data were produced by immunoSEQ multiplex PCR, yet TCRdb's version contains in-frame clones alone and is incomplete. The data contain about 160,000 clones, 70% to 90% of them seen just once; the ten biggest clones take up 0.8% to 1.2%. Sequencing was performed on peripheral blood. These receptors came from a man aged 35 to 55 with acute or convalescent COVID-19.

The V gene is TRBV7-9, the J gene TRBJ2-7, with 7 positions matching TRBD1. The CDR3 loop spans 15 amino acids. CDR1 and CDR2 from the germline V gene are SEHNR and FQNEAQ (reference sequence). After removal of 1 base from V and 2 bases from J, the junction contained 5 bases not matched to a gene. The CDR3 DNA sequence: TGTGCCAGCAGCTTAGAGGGACAGATACCCTACGAGCAGTACTTC. It codes for CASSLEGQIPYEQYF.

The chain has TRBV6-5 and TRBJ1-6; D gene ambiguous. The CDR3 runs to 16 residues. The V and J ends lost 2 bases and 14 bases respectively, with 22 bases between them. The germline gives CDR1 MNHEY, CDR2 SVGAGI. CDR3: CASSYVRIDTTVTLHF. The CDR3 DNA reads TGTGCCAGCAGTTACGTACGCATCGACACCACGGTCACCCTCCACTTT.

CDR3 loop: CASSERMTGQGLSGANVLTF. The CDR3 bases are TGTGCCAGCAGTGAGAGAATGACGGGACAGGGCTTGTCTGGGGCCAACGTCCTGACTTTC. The chain recombines TRBV6-1 with TRBJ2-6; 9 bases agree with TRBD1. The germline V gene encodes CDR1 MNHNS and CDR2 SASEGT. This CDR3 is 20 amino acids long. V shed 3 bases and J 1 base; nucleotides not matched to a gene: 13.

The rearrangement uses TRBV5-4 and TRBJ1-1; D is possibly TRBD1 (5 bases). CDR1 and CDR2 from the germline V gene are SGHNT and YYREEE (reference sequence). V lost 3 bases to trimming and J lost 1 base, with 16 bases between them. This CDR3 region has 16 residues. CDR3 sequence reads: CASSSAKKGQNTEAFF. The CDR3 nucleotides are TGTGCCAGCAGCTCCGCCAAAAAAGGACAGAACACTGAAGCTTTCTTT.

The chain couples TRBV5-1 to TRBJ1-2, with D tentatively TRBD1 (5 bases). This CDR3 contains 16 residues. V was trimmed by 3 bases and J by 4 bases, leaving 19 bases between them. Germline loops: CDR1 SGHRS, CDR2 YFSETQ. The CDR3 protein is CASSSRGRGESYGYTF. CDR3 coding DNA: TGCGCCAGCAGCTCCCGGGGGAGAGGGGAAAGCTATGGCTACACCTTC.

The rearrangement links TRBV6-5 to TRBJ1-1; unclear D gene. This CDR3 has 12 residues. Germline V gene data show CDR1 as MNHEY and CDR2 as SVGAGI. Deletions cut 10 bases from V and 11 bases from J, with 20 bases between. CDR3 amino acids: CATTPDRGSAFF. The CDR3 DNA sequence: TGTGCCACCACACCCGACCGGGGTAGTGCTTTCTTT.

In DNA, the CDR3 is TGTGCCAGCAGCAAACAGGGGGTGGGCCAAGTGGGTAGCACCGGGGAGCTGTTTTTT. Its translation is CASSKQGVGQVGSTGELFF. V gene TRBV7-2 combines with J gene TRBJ2-2; 8 nucleotides align to TRBD1. This CDR3 comprises 19 residues. After removal of 5 bases from V and 4 bases from J, the junction contained 18 bases not matched to a gene. Germline V gene data show CDR1 as SGHTA and CDR2 as FQGNSA.

This clone was picked up a small number of times. The chain joins TRBV7-2 to TRBJ1-2, with a tentative D call TRBD1 (5 bases). CDR1 and CDR2 from the germline V gene are SGHTA and FQGNSA. The CDR3 has 14 residues. Trimming removed 5 bases from V and 2 bases from J, with 12 bases in between. The CDR3 DNA reads TGTGCCAGCAGCGCGGGACGGGACAACTATGGCTACACCTTC. This encodes CASSAGRDNYGYTF.

This sequence joins TRBV30 and TRBJ1-4; 9 positions match TRBD1. V was pared by 6 bases and J by 8 bases, with 1 base of the junction left unmatched. Germline V CDR1 and CDR2: GTSNPN, SVGIG (reference sequence). The CDR3 is 11 residues long. For the CDR3, the DNA is TGTGCCTGTGACAGGGGGGAAAAACTGTTTTTT. Protein sequence: CACDRGEKLFF. Combining the CDR3 with reference TRBV30 and TRBJ1-4 gives the whole variable domain SQTIHQWPATLVQPVGSPLSLECTVEGTSNPNLYWYRQAAGRGLQLLFYSVGIGQISSEVPQNLSASRPQDRQFILSSKKLLLSDSGFYLCACDRGEKLFFGSGTQLSVL.

The chain employs TRBV7-8 and TRBJ1-1; weak D call: TRBD1 (5 bases). Germline CDR1 reads SGHVS; CDR2 reads FQNEAQ. The V end was cut by 1 base, the J end by 4 bases, with 10 bases between. This CDR3 contains 14 residues. CDR3 sequence: CASSLVSGGTEAFF. DNA for the CDR3: TGTGCCAGCAGCTTAGTGTCGGGGGGCACTGAAGCTTTCTTT.

This clone has only one observation. The chain combines TRBV28 with TRBJ1-2; D remains ambiguous. The V end was cut by 6 bases, the J end by 0 bases, with 8 bases between. CDR1 and CDR2 from the germline V gene are MDHEN and SYDVKM. This CDR3 is 13 amino acids long. This chain's CDR3 is CASRRDANYGYTF. For the CDR3, the DNA is TGTGCCAGCAGGAGGGATGCTAACTATGGCTACACCTTC.

CDR3 protein: CASSYSRASPLHF. In DNA, the CDR3 is TGTGCCAGCAGTTACTCGAGGGCTTCACCCCTCCACTTT. The chain is built from TRBV6-2 or TRBV6-3 and TRBJ1-6; D gene uncertain. The ends were cut back, 0 bases at V and 9 bases at J, with 6 bases in the middle. This CDR3 is 13 amino acids long. Germline V gene sequence: CDR1 MNHEY, CDR2 SVGEGT.

This chain's CDR3 is CASRFNTRVNQPQHF. CDR3 in DNA: TGTGCCAGCAGATTTAATACTAGAGTCAATCAGCCCCAGCATTTT. V and J are TRBV28 and TRBJ1-5; D is undetermined. V gave up 6 bases and J gave up 3 bases, with 15 bases separating them. Germline CDR1 is MDHEN and CDR2 is SYDVKM. The CDR3 extends over 15 amino acids. Drawing the rest from reference TRBV28 and TRBJ1-5, the complete variable domain is DVKVTQSSRYLVKRTGEKVFLECVQDMDHENMFWYRQDPGLGLRLIYFSYDVKMKEKGDIPEGYSVSREKKERFSLILESASTNQTSMYLCASRFNTRVNQPQHFGDGTRLSIL.

The chain links TRBV19 to TRBJ1-2; D remains unclear. Germline CDR1 and CDR2: LNHDA and SQIVND (reference sequence). V gave up 5 bases and J gave up 4 bases, with 14 bases separating them. The CDR3 contains 14 residues. The CDR3 sequence is CASSGQAPGYGYTF. CDR3 bases: TGTGCCAGTAGTGGTCAGGCACCAGGCTATGGCTACACCTTC.

The chain is built from TRBV9 and TRBJ2-2; TRBD2 agrees at 9 bases. There are 16 residues in the CDR3. After removal of 0 bases from V and 2 bases from J, the junction contained 2 bases not matched to a gene. Germline V lookup: CDR1 SGDLS, CDR2 YYNGEE. CDR3 residues: CASSVAGTSNTGELFF. CDR3 DNA sequence: TGTGCCAGCAGCGTAGCCGGGACTAGCAACACCGGGGAGCTGTTTTTT.